This is a list of T cell receptor beta chains from one sample in a study of blood T cell repertoires in COVID-19. The assay was immunoSEQ multiplex PCR, and TCRdb's table has in-frame clones only and misses some. Here the sample spans under 300,000 clones, roughly 89% being singletons. The sequenced material came from peripheral blood. The receptors come from a woman aged 40 to 50 who had recovered from COVID-19. CDR3s include the opening cysteine and the closing phenylalanine or tryptophan.

CDR3	V	J
CASSLASGSAFF	TRBV4-2	TRBJ1-1
CATSGLVNNEQFF	TRBV12-5	TRBJ2-1
CASSLGQGAGYTF	TRBV6-5	TRBJ1-2
CASSPDRGDEKLFF	TRBV5-5	TRBJ1-4
CASLGLGETQYF	TRBV19	TRBJ2-5
CASSSPGVSYEQYF	TRBV7-9	TRBJ2-7
CASSLRGLMRGNEQFF	TRBV7-9	TRBJ2-1
CASSEAQGRRSGEQFF	TRBV2	TRBJ2-1
CASSSLAQALGLPAVDTQYF	TRBV11-3	TRBJ2-3
CASTTGWSNTGELFF	TRBV2	TRBJ2-2
CATSNPLAGKTDTQYF	TRBV15	TRBJ2-3
CASSESYSYNEQFF	TRBV25-1	TRBJ2-1
CASIRPGQGFRQPQHF	TRBV21-1	TRBJ1-5